The subject of this entry is one T cell receptor beta chain. The sample originates from a study of blood T cell repertoires in COVID-19. Looking at the study overall: Material from acute and convalescent COVID-19 was sourced from the United States, Italy and Spain.

Original handling: Scientists estimated how many nucleated cells there were by amplifying reference gene primers. Method: immunoSEQ multiplex PCR; TCRdb's copy keeps in-frame clones and lacks some. The D gene and trimming were derived from the DNA, and the V and J assignments and clone size from that table. This sample has over 120,000 clones, with just under 85% found just once. Participants were aged about 18 to 100 years from approximately 23 US areas. Recovered participants had two consecutive negative NP/OP PCR tests, healthcare professional clearance, or symptom resolution. Sample: PBMCs or T cells enriched from blood (not recorded which). This receptor was identified in a man aged 50 to 60 who had recovered from COVID-19.

The CDR3 DNA follows: TGTGCTAGTGGTCGACAACGCGGGGGGGCCTACGAGCAGTACTTC. Translated, it gives CASGRQRGGAYEQYF. This rearrangement joins TRBV12-5 to TRBJ2-7; 9 positions agree with TRBD2. Trimming at V came to 5 bases and at J to 2 bases, leaving 7 bases not matched to a gene. The CDR3 consists of 15 residues. Per the germline V gene, CDR1 is LGHNT and CDR2 is FRNRAP.